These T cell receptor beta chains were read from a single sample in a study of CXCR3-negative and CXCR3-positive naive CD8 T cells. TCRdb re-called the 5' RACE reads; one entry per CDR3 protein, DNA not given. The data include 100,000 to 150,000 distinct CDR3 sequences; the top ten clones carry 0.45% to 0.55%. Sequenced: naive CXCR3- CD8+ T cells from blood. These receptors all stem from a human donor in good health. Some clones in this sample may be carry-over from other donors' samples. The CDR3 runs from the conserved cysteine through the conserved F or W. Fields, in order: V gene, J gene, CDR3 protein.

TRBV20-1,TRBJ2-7,CSARDRDGVVFSYEQYF
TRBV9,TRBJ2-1,CASSVVGTSGDEQFF
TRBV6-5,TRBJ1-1,CASSFSSFNTEAFF
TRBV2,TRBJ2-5,CASIASGREETQYF
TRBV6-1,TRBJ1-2,CASSEYGFPYGYTF
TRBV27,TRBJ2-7,CASSLTRGGYSYEQYF
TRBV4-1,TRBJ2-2,CASSPLNKNTGELFF
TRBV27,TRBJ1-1,CASSLSGGLNTEALF
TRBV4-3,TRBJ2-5,CASSQALGAVQETQYF
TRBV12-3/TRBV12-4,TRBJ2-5,CASSLRAKETQYF
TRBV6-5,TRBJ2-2,CASSYSTLASGELFF
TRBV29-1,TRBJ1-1,CSVEVGQGALGGTEAFF
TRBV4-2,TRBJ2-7,CASSQDGGTSGTYEQYF
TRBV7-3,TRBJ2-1,CASTLDVDSLEQFF
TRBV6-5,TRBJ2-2,CASSYSKGAANTGELFF
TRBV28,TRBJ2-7,CASSPPASGREPYEQYF
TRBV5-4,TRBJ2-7,CASSLKGNSYEQYF
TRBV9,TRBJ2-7,CASSVRGVSSYEQYF
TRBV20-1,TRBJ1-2,CSARGNADRTYGYTF
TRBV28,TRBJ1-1,CASSTRTEAFF
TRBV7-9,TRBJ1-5,CASSFSTGQGVQPQHF
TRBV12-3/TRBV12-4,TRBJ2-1,CASSSADVVAGTYNEQFF
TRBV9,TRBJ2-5,CASSVDLGQETQYF
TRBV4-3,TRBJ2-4,CASSPTGDAKNIQYF
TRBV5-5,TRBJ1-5,CASSTGPNSNQPQHF
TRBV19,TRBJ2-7,CASSGTGEQYF
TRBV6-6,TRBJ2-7,CASSYSPGSSYEQYF
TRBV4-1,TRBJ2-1,CASSLRRGGGDGEQFF
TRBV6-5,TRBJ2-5,CASSAGGHNQETQYF
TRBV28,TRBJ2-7,CASSEGPSLYEQYF
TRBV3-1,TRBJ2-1,CASIPGLAGETSYNEQFF
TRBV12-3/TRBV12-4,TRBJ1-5,CASSPILNSNQPQHF